The 22 T cell receptor beta chains presented below share a single source sample, sequenced in a study of cytomegalovirus exposure and HLA in healthy donors (dated by TCRdb to 2015 to 2018). Libraries were built with the immunoSEQ multiplex PCR assay. In its TCRdb copy, this immuneACCESS table keeps in-frame sequences only and misses some clones. Where compared with another copy, unresolved V genes explain less than half of these, and the others have no known cause. This sample comprises approximately 65,000 clones, about 94% of them detected only once. 1% of the sample is taken by the ten largest. The source material was PBMCs. The origin of the receptors is a woman aged 18 to 35 in good health and CMV-seronegative.

The rearrangement links TRBV6-5 to TRBJ2-3; the match to TRBD2 covers 9 bases. With 6 bases clipped from V and 2 bases from J, the junction kept 3 bases outside the gene matches. The CDR3 covers 14 residues. Germline CDR1 MNHEY, CDR2 SVGAGI. As DNA, the CDR3 is TGTGCCAGCAGGCGGGAGGGCTTCACAGATACGCAGTATTTT. Translation gives CASRREGFTDTQYF.

The chain carries TRBV27 and TRBJ2-5; D call uncertain. CDR1 and CDR2 (germline): MNHEY, SMNVEV (reference sequence). This CDR3 has 12 residues. Trimming cost V 4 bases and J 4 bases, with 7 bases left between them. The CDR3 protein is CASSSSGETQYF. For the CDR3, the DNA is TGTGCCAGCAGTTCCTCAGGAGAGACCCAGTACTTC.

The genes are TRBV2 and TRBJ1-1; a weak D match, TRBD1 (5 bases). Germline-derived CDR1 and CDR2 are SNHLY and FYNNEI. V lost 4 bases to trimming and J lost 5 bases, with 14 bases between them. The CDR3 runs 14 residues. In DNA, the CDR3 is TGTGCCAGCAGTGCGTGGACGGGGGGGACTGAAGCTTTCTTT. Translating it yields CASSAWTGGTEAFF.

To note about this clone: Mismatch with germline at one junction end may stem from a read error. The chain has TRBV7-7 and TRBJ2-3; perhaps TRBD2 as D (5 bases). Germline CDR1 reads SSHAT; CDR2 reads FNYEAQ (reference sequence). The CDR3 totals 14 residues. CDR3 loop: CASSLVYGEGTQYF. The DNA of the CDR3 is TGTGCTAGCAGCTTAGTATACGGGGAAGGTACGCAGTATTTT.

The J gene is TRBJ1-1, the V gene TRBV28; D uncertain. Trimming shortened V by 5 bases and J by 0 bases, and 19 bases separated the two germline ends. The CDR3 length is 17 residues. From germline, CDR1 is MDHEN and CDR2 SYDVKM. The CDR3 spells CASSQPPLSGMNTEAFF. The CDR3 DNA reads as TGTGCCAGCAGTCAACCCCCCCTCAGCGGAATGAACACTGAAGCTTTCTTT. The full variable domain, completed using reference TRBV28 and TRBJ1-1, is DVKVTQSSRYLVKRTGEKVFLECVQDMDHENMFWYRQDPGLGLRLIYFSYDVKMKEKGDIPEGYSVSREKKERFSLILESASTNQTSMYLCASSQPPLSGMNTEAFFGQGTRLTVV.

V is TRBV4-1 and J is TRBJ1-2, with D tentatively TRBD1 (6 bases). CDR3 length: 15 amino acids. Trimming removed 3 bases at V and 8 bases at J, with 19 bases between. Germline V lookup: CDR1 MGHRA, CDR2 YSYEKL. The chain's CDR3 is CASSQGTGTTLGYTF. DNA for the CDR3: TGCGCCAGCAGCCAGGGGACCGGGACAACCTTGGGCTACACCTTC.

The CDR3 coding sequence is TGTGCCAGCAGTGAAGCCCCGACAGGGATTGGCACCGGGGAGCTGTTTTTT. Protein product: CASSEAPTGIGTGELFF. The chain is built from TRBV6-1 and TRBJ2-2, with 7 bases that match TRBD1. CDR3 length: 17 residues. Germline V gene data show CDR1 as MNHNS and CDR2 as SASEGT. The J segment lost 4 bases and the V segment lost 0 bases, leaving 8 bases of the junction unmatched.

The gene calls are TRBV28 and TRBJ1-5; D gene ambiguous. Trimming pared 7 bases from V and 9 bases from J, leaving 13 bases between. Germline-derived CDR1 and CDR2 are MDHEN and SYDVKM. The CDR3 runs to 12 residues. The chain's CDR3 is CASTKSGRPQHF. In nucleotides, the CDR3 is TGTGCCAGCACCAAAAGTGGGAGGCCCCAGCATTTT.

V usage is TRBV5-6 and J usage is TRBJ1-1; weak D call: TRBD1 (6 bases). V lost 4 bases and J lost 6, with 19 bases in between. Germline V gene data show CDR1 as SGHDT and CDR2 as YYEEEE. The CDR3 has 15 amino acids. The CDR3 spells CASSPTARGFAEAFF. Here the CDR3 DNA reads TGTGCCAGCAGCCCAACCGCCAGGGGCTTCGCTGAAGCTTTCTTT. Supplemented by reference TRBV5-6 and TRBJ1-1, the full variable domain reads DAGVTQSPTHLIKTRGQQVTLRCSPKSGHDTVSWYQQALGQGPQFIFQYYEEEERQRGNFPDRFSGHQFPNYSSELNVNALLLGDSALYLCASSPTARGFAEAFFGQGTRLTVV.

The CDR3 reads CASSFSGNEQFF. CDR3 DNA sequence: TGCGCCAGCAGCTTCTCGGGAAATGAGCAGTTCTTC. V is TRBV5-1 and J is TRBJ2-1, with a possible D match to TRBD2 (5 bases). The ends were cut back, 2 bases at V and 7 bases at J, with 7 bases in the middle. The CDR3 consists of 12 residues. Germline V CDR1 and CDR2: SGHRS, YFSETQ. Full variable domain (remainder filled in from reference TRBV5-1 and TRBJ2-1): KAGVTQTPRYLIKTRGQQVTLSCSPISGHRSVSWYQQTPGQGLQFLFEYFSETQRNKGNFPGRFSGRQFSNSRSEMNVSTLELGDSALYLCASSFSGNEQFFGPGTRLTVL.

The chain joins TRBV25-1 to TRBJ2-3; TRBD2 might be the D (6 bases). Germline V gene sequence: CDR1 MGHDK, CDR2 SYGVNS. Trimming shortened V by 2 bases and J by 8 bases, and 11 bases separated the two germline ends. This CDR3 contains 13 residues. In DNA form, the CDR3 reads TGTGCCAGCAGTGAAGAGGGGAGGTTTACGCAGTATTTT. It specifies CASSEEGRFTQYF.

This chain connects TRBV7-2 to TRBJ2-1, with 8 bases aligning to TRBD2. Germline V lookup: CDR1 SGHTA, CDR2 FQGNSA. Trimming cost V 5 bases and J 8 bases; bases outside gene matches: 11. This CDR3 spans 15 amino acids. CDR3 nucleotides: TGTGCCAGCAGCCTGGGACTAGGCGAGATTGATGAGCAGTTCTTC. It codes for CASSLGLGEIDEQFF. The entire variable domain, with the rest obtained from reference TRBV7-2 and TRBJ2-1, is as follows: GAGVSQSPSNKVTEKGKDVELRCDPISGHTALYWYRQSLGQGLEFLIYFQGNSAPDKSGLPSDRFSAERTGGSVSTLTIQRTQQEDSAVYLCASSLGLGEIDEQFFGPGTRLTVL.

V gene TRBV13 combines with J gene TRBJ2-1; the D gene is possibly TRBD1 (6 bases). Germline CDR1 is PRHDT and CDR2 is FYEKMQ (reference sequence). V lost 0 bases, J lost 4 bases, and 13 bases lay in between. CDR3 length: 16 amino acids. In nucleotides, the CDR3 is TGTGCCAGCAGCTTAGGCGGCAGGGGCCCATACAATGAGCAGTTCTTC. Its protein product is CASSLGGRGPYNEQFF.

The CDR3 nucleotides read TGTGCCAGCGGATTCGGCGGGGGGGCCGCCGAGCAGTACTTC. This gives the protein CASGFGGGAAEQYF. The chain couples TRBV7-9 to TRBJ2-7, with TRBD2 identical over 9 bases. The germline V gene has CDR1 SEHNR and CDR2 FQNEAQ (reference sequence). V was clipped by 8 bases and J by 6 bases; unmatched bases: 11. The CDR3 is 14 amino acids.

The chain has TRBV6-5 and TRBJ1-1; D remains ambiguous. The CDR3 has 15 amino acids. The V and J ends lost 2 bases and 0 bases respectively, with 10 bases between them. The germline V gene has CDR1 MNHEY and CDR2 SVGAGI. The CDR3 loop reads CASSYDGPVNTEAFF. CDR3 sequence (DNA): TGTGCCAGCAGTTACGATGGGCCTGTGAACACTGAAGCTTTCTTT.

The V call is TRBV5-6, the J call TRBJ2-7; 8 bases fit TRBD2. J was trimmed by 4 bases and V by 6 bases; bases with no gene match: 6. The CDR3 is made up of 13 amino acids. CDR1 is SGHDT and CDR2 is YYEEEE in the germline V gene. The CDR3 spells CASTRGGQYEQYF. For the CDR3, the DNA is TGTGCCAGCACCCGGGGGGGCCAATACGAGCAGTACTTC.

The chain is built from TRBV2 and TRBJ2-5; D is undetermined. The CDR3 is 14 residues long. V was clipped by 0 bases and J by 2 bases, with 7 bases between them. Germline assignment: CDR1 SNHLY and CDR2 FYNNEI. The CDR3 protein is CASSEAVYQETQYF. The CDR3 nucleotides are TGTGCCAGCAGTGAAGCGGTCTATCAAGAGACCCAGTACTTC. Using reference TRBV2 and TRBJ2-5 for the parts outside the CDR3, the full variable domain is EPEVTQTPSHQVTQMGQEVILRCVPISNHLYFYWYRQILGQKVEFLVSFYNNEISEKSEIFDDQFSVERPDGSNFTLKIRSTKLEDSAMYFCASSEAVYQETQYFGPGTRLLVL.

The chain recombines TRBV18 with TRBJ2-3; TRBD2 agrees at 8 bases. The CDR3 runs to 16 residues. Germline assignment: CDR1 KGHSH and CDR2 LQKENI. Losses at the gene ends were 1 base for V and 4 bases for J; bases not matched to a gene: 7. The CDR3 DNA reads TGTGCCAGCTCACCACTGCCGGGACTAGTAGCAGATACGCAGTATTTT. It yields the protein CASSPLPGLVADTQYF.

The rearrangement joins TRBV27 to TRBJ1-4; possibly TRBD1 for D (5 bases). The germline V gene encodes CDR1 MNHEY and CDR2 SMNVEV (reference sequence). The length of the CDR3 is 18 residues. V was pared by 3 bases and J by 3 bases, with 20 bases between. The CDR3 protein is CASSFPGQTSLANEKLFF. The CDR3 DNA reads as TGTGCCAGCAGTTTCCCTGGACAAACGTCTCTTGCTAATGAAAAACTGTTTTTT.

This chain connects TRBV27 to TRBJ2-3; D not resolved. The CDR3 is 15 residues long. The germline V and J ends were trimmed by 0 bases and 2 bases, with 9 bases remaining between them. Per the germline V gene, CDR1 is MNHEY and CDR2 is SMNVEV (reference sequence). The CDR3 reads CASSLSTQPTDTQYF. The CDR3 nucleotides read TGTGCCAGCAGTTTATCGACACAGCCCACAGATACGCAGTATTTT.

The CDR3 loop is CASRGQGDQPQHF. The CDR3 DNA follows: TGTGCCAGCAGAGGACAGGGGGATCAGCCCCAGCATTTT. This sequence joins TRBV28 and TRBJ1-5; TRBD1 agrees at 10 bases. Trimming cost V 6 bases and J 5 bases; bases outside gene matches: 1. Germline CDR1 and CDR2: MDHEN and SYDVKM. The CDR3 has 13 amino acids.

CDR3 protein: CASSLAGTFSTDTQYF. CDR3 sequence (DNA): TGCGCCAGCAGCTTGGCAGGGACTTTTAGCACAGATACGCAGTATTTT. This chain joins TRBV5-1 and TRBJ2-3; D is perhaps TRBD2 (6 bases). The CDR3 totals 16 residues. With 0 bases removed from V and 0 bases from J, the gap between germline ends came to 11 bases. Germline V CDR1 and CDR2: SGHRS, YFSETQ.